The present TCR beta chain was sequenced within a study of control samples from healthy donors and cancer patients. TCRdb's copy holds only in-frame clones and misses some; the assay was immunoSEQ multiplex PCR. The sample has approximately 90,000 clones, about 84% seen once. Germline V gene lookup returns CDR1 SGDLS and CDR2 YYNGEE. The J segment lost 4 bases and the V segment lost 0 bases, leaving 14 bases of the junction unmatched. The CDR3 runs 18 residues. Sequences were obtained from blood. The source is a woman in her thirties or forties in good health. The J gene is TRBJ2-3, the V gene TRBV9; 7 positions match TRBD2. The CDR3 nucleotides read TGTGCCAGCAGCGTAGGAGGGAGGGCGGGGAGGCGATCAGATACGCAGTATTTT. Amino acid sequence: CASSVGGRAGRRSDTQYF.